This is a list of T cell receptor beta chains from one sample in a study of blood T cell repertoires in COVID-19. Measured with immunoSEQ multiplex PCR; TCRdb has only the in-frame clones, and not every one. The table shows around 250,000 clones, with around 90% occurring only once. The sample comprised PBMCs or T cells enriched from blood (not recorded which). Every receptor here comes from a woman aged 25 to 45 with acute COVID-19. Each CDR3 is given with its conserved first and last residue. Fields, in order: clone size, D gene, J gene, V gene, CDR3 DNA, CDR3 protein. D genes are given only for firm matches. A row's size may be missing; if present it is once, few, many or a size class.

clone_size: .; d_call: .; j_call: TRBJ1-5; v_call: TRBV28; cdr3_nt: TGTGCCAGCACCCCAGGATTGGGTCAGCCCCAGCATTTT; cdr3_aa: CASTPGLGQPQHF
clone_size: .; d_call: .; j_call: TRBJ1-4; v_call: TRBV6-1; cdr3_nt: TGTGCCAGCAGTGAGTGGGGGGATGAAAAACTGTTTTTT; cdr3_aa: CASSEWGDEKLFF
clone_size: .; d_call: TRBD2; j_call: TRBJ2-1; v_call: TRBV5-1; cdr3_nt: TGCGCCAGCAGCTTGGAACTAGCGGGTTACAATGAGCAGTTCTTC; cdr3_aa: CASSLELAGYNEQFF
clone_size: .; d_call: .; j_call: TRBJ1-2; v_call: TRBV19; cdr3_nt: TGTGCCAGTATCAGGACAGCCCCTCGTTATGGCTACACCTTC; cdr3_aa: CASIRTAPRYGYTF
clone_size: few; d_call: .; j_call: TRBJ2-3; v_call: TRBV27; cdr3_nt: TGTGCCAGCAGCCAGTCGAGACAGACAGATACGCAGTATTTT; cdr3_aa: CASSQSRQTDTQYF
clone_size: .; d_call: .; j_call: TRBJ2-3; v_call: TRBV4-3; cdr3_nt: TGCGCCAGCAGCCAAGAACTTCTCCTAGCTGGCCCCACAGATACGCAGTATTTT; cdr3_aa: CASSQELLLAGPTDTQYF
clone_size: .; d_call: .; j_call: TRBJ1-3; v_call: TRBV29-1; cdr3_nt: TGCAGCGTTGAAGACCAGGGAACCATATATTTT; cdr3_aa: CSVEDQGTIYF
clone_size: once; d_call: .; j_call: TRBJ2-6; v_call: TRBV2; cdr3_nt: TGTGCCAGCAGATTCGCTGGGGCCAACGTCCTGACTTTC; cdr3_aa: CASRFAGANVLTF
clone_size: .; d_call: .; j_call: TRBJ2-7; v_call: TRBV2; cdr3_nt: TGTGCCAGCGGTCAGGGGTCCTACGAGCAGTACTTC; cdr3_aa: CASGQGSYEQYF
clone_size: once; d_call: .; j_call: TRBJ1-2; v_call: TRBV28; cdr3_nt: TGTGCCAGCAGTTTTTCCCCCGACAGTAACTATGGCTACACCTTC; cdr3_aa: CASSFSPDSNYGYTF
clone_size: .; d_call: TRBD2; j_call: TRBJ2-3; v_call: TRBV24-1; cdr3_nt: TGTGCCACCAGTGATTGGACTAGCGGGAGGCTCACAGATACGCAGTATTTT; cdr3_aa: CATSDWTSGRLTDTQYF
clone_size: .; d_call: .; j_call: TRBJ2-3; v_call: TRBV28; cdr3_nt: TGTGCCAGCAGTTTACCAACAGATACGCAGTATTTT; cdr3_aa: CASSLPTDTQYF
clone_size: .; d_call: .; j_call: TRBJ1-4; v_call: TRBV6-2/TRBV6-3; cdr3_nt: TGTGCCAGCAGCCCACCGCCGTTTTCCGGGACACTGGAAAAACTGTTTTTT; cdr3_aa: CASSPPPFSGTLEKLFF
clone_size: few; d_call: .; j_call: TRBJ2-7; v_call: TRBV11-2; cdr3_nt: TGTGCCAGCAGCTTATACGGGACTCTAGTCGGGGGTGAGCAGTACTTC; cdr3_aa: CASSLYGTLVGGEQYF
clone_size: .; d_call: .; j_call: TRBJ2-7; v_call: TRBV18; cdr3_nt: TGTGCCAGCTCACCTTTGAGCTGGAGCTCCTACGAGCAGTACTTC; cdr3_aa: CASSPLSWSSYEQYF
clone_size: few; d_call: TRBD2; j_call: TRBJ2-1; v_call: TRBV11-2; cdr3_nt: TGTGCCAGCAGCCCCGCGGGGGGAGATGAGCAGTTCTTC; cdr3_aa: CASSPAGGDEQFF
clone_size: .; d_call: TRBD1; j_call: TRBJ1-1; v_call: TRBV6-5; cdr3_nt: TGTGCCAGCAGTTACTCGACCAGGGGGTACACTGAAGCTTTCTTT; cdr3_aa: CASSYSTRGYTEAFF
clone_size: once; d_call: TRBD1; j_call: TRBJ1-6; v_call: TRBV28; cdr3_nt: TGTGCCAGCAGTTTAGAGGTTCCCGGGACAGGGGGCGGTAAGGGACCCCTCCACTTT; cdr3_aa: CASSLEVPGTGGGKGPLHF
clone_size: .; d_call: TRBD2; j_call: TRBJ2-7; v_call: TRBV28; cdr3_nt: TGTGCCAGCAGTTTACCCCCTAGCGGGAGCGAACACTACGAGCAGTACTTC; cdr3_aa: CASSLPPSGSEHYEQYF
clone_size: .; d_call: .; j_call: TRBJ1-2; v_call: TRBV24-1; cdr3_nt: TGTGCCACCAGTGACGAGACAGACTATGGCTACACCTTC; cdr3_aa: CATSDETDYGYTF
clone_size: .; d_call: TRBD1; j_call: TRBJ2-1; v_call: TRBV28; cdr3_nt: TGTGCCAGCTACGGGCCCGGGGACAGGGTATATGAGCAGTTCTTC; cdr3_aa: CASYGPGDRVYEQFF
clone_size: .; d_call: .; j_call: TRBJ1-4; v_call: TRBV4-1; cdr3_nt: TGCGCCAGCAGCCAAGTATTAGGGGATGAAAAACTGTTTTTT; cdr3_aa: CASSQVLGDEKLFF
clone_size: few; d_call: TRBD1; j_call: TRBJ2-7; v_call: TRBV7-3; cdr3_nt: TGTGCCAGCAGCTTAATGTCTGGGACAGGCCAATACGAGCAGTACTTC; cdr3_aa: CASSLMSGTGQYEQYF
clone_size: .; d_call: TRBD1; j_call: TRBJ1-2; v_call: TRBV3-1/TRBV3-2; cdr3_nt: TGTGCCAGCAGCCCGACAGGGGGCGGTGGCTACACCTTC; cdr3_aa: CASSPTGGGGYTF
clone_size: .; d_call: .; j_call: TRBJ2-7; v_call: TRBV19; cdr3_nt: TGTGCCAGTAATACCGAGGTCAGAGAATCCTACGAGCAGTACTTC; cdr3_aa: CASNTEVRESYEQYF
clone_size: .; d_call: .; j_call: TRBJ2-7; v_call: TRBV21-1; cdr3_nt: TGTGCCAGCAGCTTCAAGGCCAGGTTCAGCGAGCAGTACTTC; cdr3_aa: CASSFKARFSEQYF
clone_size: .; d_call: TRBD2; j_call: TRBJ2-1; v_call: TRBV29-1; cdr3_nt: TGCAGCGTTGAAGATCACCTAGCGGGAGACTACAATGAGCAGTTCTTC; cdr3_aa: CSVEDHLAGDYNEQFF
clone_size: .; d_call: TRBD2; j_call: TRBJ2-7; v_call: TRBV5-1; cdr3_nt: TGCGCCAGCAGACCCGGGGGGGGCGAGCAGTACTTC; cdr3_aa: CASRPGGGEQYF
clone_size: .; d_call: .; j_call: TRBJ2-7; v_call: TRBV10-1; cdr3_nt: TGCGCCAGCAGTGAGTCTTCCTACGGAGGGACTTACGAGCAGTACTTC; cdr3_aa: CASSESSYGGTYEQYF
clone_size: .; d_call: .; j_call: TRBJ1-5; v_call: TRBV28; cdr3_nt: TGTGCCAGTTCTAAGGCCAGGGAAGGACATCAGCCCCAGCATTTT; cdr3_aa: CASSKAREGHQPQHF
clone_size: .; d_call: TRBD1; j_call: TRBJ1-1; v_call: TRBV28; cdr3_nt: TGTGCCAGCAGTTTAGCAGGGGGCACTGAAGCTTTCTTT; cdr3_aa: CASSLAGGTEAFF
clone_size: .; d_call: .; j_call: TRBJ2-7; v_call: TRBV5-1; cdr3_nt: TGCGCCAGCAGCTTCTCCCGCGGGTCCTACGAGCAGTACTTC; cdr3_aa: CASSFSRGSYEQYF
clone_size: .; d_call: TRBD1; j_call: TRBJ1-4; v_call: TRBV7-9; cdr3_nt: TGTGCCAGCAGCTTAGAGGGGACAGGGTCAACTAATGAAAAACTGTTTTTT; cdr3_aa: CASSLEGTGSTNEKLFF
clone_size: .; d_call: .; j_call: TRBJ2-7; v_call: TRBV4-3; cdr3_nt: TGCGCCAGCAGCCAAGAGGCACAGCCCATCGGATACGAGCAGTACTTC; cdr3_aa: CASSQEAQPIGYEQYF
clone_size: .; d_call: .; j_call: TRBJ2-7; v_call: TRBV14; cdr3_nt: TGTGCCAGCAGCCAGCCCGGACTGTCCTACGAGCAGTACTTC; cdr3_aa: CASSQPGLSYEQYF
clone_size: .; d_call: .; j_call: TRBJ1-2; v_call: TRBV6-2/TRBV6-3; cdr3_nt: TGTGCCAGCAGTTACAACACCTATGGCTACACCTTC; cdr3_aa: CASSYNTYGYTF
clone_size: once; d_call: TRBD2; j_call: TRBJ2-7; v_call: TRBV7-3; cdr3_nt: TGTGCCAGCAGTAAAGCGGGAGGGCCTAGCGAGCAGTACTTC; cdr3_aa: CASSKAGGPSEQYF
clone_size: .; d_call: .; j_call: TRBJ2-7; v_call: TRBV30; cdr3_nt: TGTGCCTGGAGTGTGACAGGTCTAAACGAGCAGTACTTC; cdr3_aa: CAWSVTGLNEQYF
clone_size: few; d_call: .; j_call: TRBJ1-6; v_call: TRBV19; cdr3_nt: TGTGCCAGTAGTCTGGGGAGCAATTCACCCCTCCACTTT; cdr3_aa: CASSLGSNSPLHF
clone_size: .; d_call: TRBD1; j_call: TRBJ1-2; v_call: TRBV29-1; cdr3_nt: TGCAGCGTTGAAAAACAGGGGGCGAGCGGCTACACCTTC; cdr3_aa: CSVEKQGASGYTF
clone_size: .; d_call: TRBD2; j_call: TRBJ2-2; v_call: TRBV9; cdr3_nt: TGTGCCAGCAGCGTAGAAGCGGGAGTTGGGACCGGGGAGCTGTTTTTT; cdr3_aa: CASSVEAGVGTGELFF
clone_size: .; d_call: .; j_call: TRBJ2-7; v_call: TRBV18; cdr3_nt: TGTGCCAGCTCACCCGGTGTTCCTGCCTACGAGCAGTACTTC; cdr3_aa: CASSPGVPAYEQYF
clone_size: .; d_call: TRBD2; j_call: TRBJ2-3; v_call: TRBV11-2; cdr3_nt: TGTGCCAGCAGCTTTATCCAGACTAGCGGGCCGTTCACAGATACGCAGTATTTT; cdr3_aa: CASSFIQTSGPFTDTQYF
clone_size: once; d_call: .; j_call: TRBJ1-6; v_call: TRBV11-2; cdr3_nt: TGTGCCAGCAGCTTAGGACAGTATAATTCACCCCTCCACTTT; cdr3_aa: CASSLGQYNSPLHF
clone_size: .; d_call: TRBD1; j_call: TRBJ2-1; v_call: TRBV7-3; cdr3_nt: TGTGCCAGCAGCCATGGACAGGGGGGAGGTGAGCAGTTCTTC; cdr3_aa: CASSHGQGGGEQFF
clone_size: .; d_call: .; j_call: TRBJ1-5; v_call: TRBV6-2/TRBV6-3; cdr3_nt: TGTGCCAGCAGTTACTCGATCCCGGTTCCGGGGCCCCAGCATTTT; cdr3_aa: CASSYSIPVPGPQHF
clone_size: .; d_call: TRBD2; j_call: TRBJ2-7; v_call: TRBV27; cdr3_nt: TGTGCCAGCAGTCCCTTCCCGGCGGGAGCCTACGAGCAGTACTTC; cdr3_aa: CASSPFPAGAYEQYF
clone_size: .; d_call: TRBD1; j_call: TRBJ2-2; v_call: TRBV27; cdr3_nt: TGTGCCAGCAGTTTATCTAGGACAGGGGGTGGGGAGCTGTTTTTT; cdr3_aa: CASSLSRTGGGELFF
clone_size: .; d_call: .; j_call: TRBJ2-3; v_call: TRBV19; cdr3_nt: TGTGCCAGTAGGCCGACAGGGGAGGGGACAGATACGCAGTATTTT; cdr3_aa: CASRPTGEGTDTQYF
clone_size: .; d_call: TRBD1; j_call: TRBJ2-2; v_call: TRBV5-6; cdr3_nt: TGTGCCAGCAGCTGCCCCAAGATAGGGACAGGGAACACCGGGGAGCTGTTTTTT; cdr3_aa: CASSCPKIGTGNTGELFF
clone_size: .; d_call: TRBD2; j_call: TRBJ2-3; v_call: TRBV5-1; cdr3_nt: TGCGCCAGCAGCTTATTACTAGCGGGAGGGCCATCAGATACGCAGTATTTT; cdr3_aa: CASSLLLAGGPSDTQYF
clone_size: .; d_call: TRBD2; j_call: TRBJ2-7; v_call: TRBV5-1; cdr3_nt: TGCGCCAGCAGCGAGACTAGCGGGAGTGGCTACGAGCAGTACTTC; cdr3_aa: CASSETSGSGYEQYF
clone_size: .; d_call: .; j_call: TRBJ2-4; v_call: TRBV3-1/TRBV3-2; cdr3_nt: TGTGCCAGCAGCCAAATTATGGCCAAAAACATTCAGTACTTC; cdr3_aa: CASSQIMAKNIQYF